The 16 T cell receptor beta chains below come from one sample, sequenced in a study of shared clonotypes between healthy human individuals. Here immunoSEQ multiplex PCR was the method, and the copy in TCRdb shows in-frame clones only, minus some. The table lists around 340,000 clones, around four fifths of them singletons. Sequencing was performed on memory CD4+ T cells sorted from blood. Subset in this sample: CD45RA-negative fraction. Receptors originate from a man aged 25-40 years in good health.

The chain joins TRBV7-2 to TRBJ2-2; D is possibly TRBD1 (6 bases). The V and J ends lost 11 bases and 2 bases respectively, with 18 bases between them. CDR1 SGHTA and CDR2 FQGNSA come from the germline V gene. This CDR3 spans 15 amino acids. The CDR3 region has the DNA TGTGCCCGTGAGGGAACAGGGACCAACACCGGGGAGCTGTTTTTT. It encodes CAREGTGTNTGELFF.

The chain uses TRBV9 and TRBJ1-1; 8 bases fit TRBD1. The CDR3 length is 20 residues. V shed 0 bases, J shed 3 bases, and the junction held 19 bases outside the gene matches. Germline V gene sequence: CDR1 SGDLS, CDR2 YYNGEE. CDR3 bases: TGTGCCAGCAGCGTAGCTGGGGCAGGGGGCGGGTTGTATGTGGACACTGAAGCTTTCTTT. Amino acids: CASSVAGAGGGLYVDTEAFF.

This chain links TRBV7-7 with TRBJ2-7, with no clear D. V was shortened by 2 bases and J by 1 base, with 9 bases between the two germline ends. The germline V gene has CDR1 SSHAT and CDR2 FNYEAQ (reference sequence). This CDR3 is 14 amino acids long. The chain's CDR3 is CASSLSETSYEQYF. The CDR3, as DNA: TGTGCCAGCAGCTTATCAGAAACATCCTACGAGCAGTACTTC.

This chain uses TRBV7-9 with TRBJ2-3; D unclear. Per the germline V gene, CDR1 is SEHNR and CDR2 is FQNEAQ (reference sequence). The V end lost 11 bases, the J end lost 0 bases, and 3 bases lay between the germline ends. CDR3 length: 10 residues. In nucleotides, the CDR3 is TGTGCCTTTAGCACAGATACGCAGTATTTT. Amino acid sequence: CAFSTDTQYF.

DNA of the CDR3: TGTGCCAGCTCACCTCGAGGAGCCTGGGGCTACACCTTC. It codes for CASSPRGAWGYTF. The chain carries TRBV18 and TRBJ1-2; D gene uncertain. Germline V gene data show CDR1 as KGHSH and CDR2 as LQKENI. The V end was cut by 3 bases, the J end by 8 bases, with 13 bases between. The CDR3 spans 13 residues. The complete variable domain, with remaining parts taken from reference TRBV18 and TRBJ1-2, reads NAGVMQNPRHLVRRRGQEARLRCSPMKGHSHVYWYRQLPEEGLKFMVYLQKENIIDESGMPKERFSAEFPKEGPSILRIQQVVRGDSAAYFCASSPRGAWGYTFGSGTRLTVV.

The V and J genes are TRBV6-1 and TRBJ2-2; D is uncertain. The germline CDR1 and CDR2 sequences are MNHNS and SASEGT. The V and J ends lost 1 base and 5 bases respectively, with 8 bases between them. The CDR3 length is 14 residues. CDR3 sequence: CASSEGGPTGELFF. The CDR3 DNA reads as TGTGCCAGCAGTGAAGGGGGTCCAACCGGGGAGCTGTTTTTT.

This chain links TRBV11-2 with TRBJ1-1; perhaps TRBD1 as D (5 bases). The germline V and J ends were trimmed by 3 bases and 3 bases, with 14 bases remaining between them. CDR1 is SGHAT and CDR2 is FQNNGV in the germline V gene. This CDR3 contains 15 residues. This CDR3 is CASSLKAGTHTEAFF. CDR3 bases: TGTGCCAGCAGCTTGAAGGCAGGGACGCACACTGAAGCTTTCTTT. The full variable domain, completed using reference TRBV11-2 and TRBJ1-1, is EAGVAQSPRYKIIEKRQSVAFWCNPISGHATLYWYQQILGQGPKLLIQFQNNGVVDDSQLPKDRFSAERLKGVDSTLKIQPAKLEDSAVYLCASSLKAGTHTEAFFGQGTRLTVV.

The V and J genes are TRBV28 and TRBJ2-3; D may be TRBD1 (8 bases). The CDR3 has 14 residues. The germline CDR1 and CDR2 sequences are MDHEN and SYDVKM. Trimming stripped 5 bases from V and 5 bases from J, with 14 bases between. CDR3 residues: CASSATGEGDTQYF. As DNA, the CDR3 is TGTGCCAGCAGTGCGACAGGGGAGGGAGATACGCAGTATTTT. The variable domain in full, with the rest retrieved from reference TRBV28 and TRBJ2-3, is DVKVTQSSRYLVKRTGEKVFLECVQDMDHENMFWYRQDPGLGLRLIYFSYDVKMKEKGDIPEGYSVSREKKERFSLILESASTNQTSMYLCASSATGEGDTQYFGPGTRLTVL.

This chain connects TRBV6-6 to TRBJ2-1; no firm D call. The CDR3 contains 15 residues. V was pared by 10 bases and J by 2 bases, with 18 bases between. Germline V gene lookup returns CDR1 MNHNY and CDR2 SVGAGI (reference sequence). The CDR3 coding sequence is TGTGCCATCTCGAGGTGGGAACCCCCCTACAATGAGCAGTTCTTC. Its translation: CAISRWEPPYNEQFF.

The chain links TRBV18 to TRBJ2-7; 10 nucleotides line up with TRBD1. The ends lost 3 bases at V and 7 bases at J; junction bases unmatched: 9. Germline V gene lookup returns CDR1 KGHSH and CDR2 LQKENI. The CDR3 is made up of 15 amino acids. The CDR3 is CASSPRGQGGGEQYF. The CDR3 region has the DNA TGTGCCAGCTCACCGCGAGGACAGGGGGGAGGGGAGCAGTACTTC.

This clone was seen just once. J is TRBJ2-3 and V is TRBV5-4; a weak D match, TRBD1 (6 bases). V lost 5 bases, J lost 4 bases, and 14 bases lay in between. CDR3 length: 14 amino acids. Germline V CDR1 and CDR2: SGHNT, YYREEE (reference sequence). CDR3 nucleotide sequence: TGTGCCAGCAGTTCACAGGGACGGGCAGATACGCAGTATTTT. As protein: CASSSQGRADTQYF.

This rearrangement joins TRBV28 to TRBJ2-1; 9 nucleotides agree with TRBD2. CDR3 length: 14 residues. CDR1 is MDHEN and CDR2 is SYDVKM in the germline V gene. V was clipped by 9 bases and J by 8 bases; unmatched bases: 11. CDR3: CASVRAGGYHEQFF. The CDR3 DNA follows: TGTGCCAGTGTCCGAGCGGGAGGCTATCATGAGCAGTTCTTC.

This clone turned up a few times. This chain uses TRBV19 with TRBJ2-1, with a weak D call TRBD1 (5 bases). This CDR3 spans 15 amino acids. Trimming cost V 2 bases and J 10 bases, with 18 bases left between them. Germline CDR1 reads LNHDA; CDR2 reads SQIVND (reference sequence). Here the CDR3 DNA reads TGTGCCAGTAGTATATCATGGGCAGGGTTTAGCGAGCAGTTCTTC. Translation gives CASSISWAGFSEQFF. Full variable domain (outside the CDR3, taken from reference TRBV19 and TRBJ2-1): DGGITQSPKYLFRKEGQNVTLSCEQNLNHDAMYWYRQDPGQGLRLIYYSQIVNDFQKGDIAEGYSVSREKKESFPLTVTSAQKNPTAFYLCASSISWAGFSEQFFGPGTRLTVL.

This chain connects TRBV28 to TRBJ2-7; tentative D call: TRBD1 (6 bases). Trimming took off 5 bases at V and 2 bases at J, with 13 bases between the two ends. CDR3 length: 14 residues. Germline values: CDR1 MDHEN, CDR2 SYDVKM. DNA for the CDR3: TGTGCCAGCAGTCGCACCACAGGGACCTACGAGCAGTACTTC. Translating it yields CASSRTTGTYEQYF.

This clone was observed at least ten times. This chain connects TRBV5-1 to TRBJ2-2; 10 positions match TRBD2. V gave up 2 bases and J gave up 6 bases; unmatched junction bases: 13. Germline CDR1 and CDR2: SGHRS and YFSETQ. CDR3 length: 18 residues. The CDR3 protein is CASSLSSGSRKGAGELFF. DNA for the CDR3: TGCGCCAGCAGCTTATCTAGCGGGAGCCGAAAGGGGGCCGGGGAGCTGTTTTTT.

The chain joins TRBV27 to TRBJ1-2; unclear D gene. Trimming took 6 bases from V and 8 from J, leaving 16 bases between them. The length of the CDR3 is 13 residues. CDR1 is MNHEY, CDR2 SMNVEV, per germline (reference sequence). In DNA form, the CDR3 reads TGTGCCAGCAGGGAGGGCGTCCCGGGGGGCTACACCTTC. Translated, it gives CASREGVPGGYTF.